Following are 22 T cell receptor beta chains from one sample sequenced in a study of cytomegalovirus exposure and HLA in healthy donors. Both 60 Vbeta primers and 13 Jbeta primers went into the PCR. Profiling relied on immunoSEQ multiplex PCR, and the TCRdb table lists in-frame clones only, not all of them. The sample contains 250,000 to 350,000 clones, roughly 80% of which appear only once. The sequenced material came from PBMCs. These receptors were collected from a girl aged 2 to 10 in good health and CMV-seronegative.

The genes are TRBV4-2 and TRBJ2-3; 8 nucleotides align to TRBD1. CDR1 is LGHNA, CDR2 YNFKEQ, per germline. The ends lost 1 base at V and 7 bases at J; junction bases unmatched: 7. CDR3 length equals 15 residues. The CDR3, as DNA: TGTGCCAGCAGCCAAGGGACAGGGCTAGACCATACGCAGTATTTT. Amino acids: CASSQGTGLDHTQYF.

The V and J genes are TRBV5-1 and TRBJ2-1; no reliable D call. CDR3 size: 12 residues. Trimming removed 0 bases from V and 7 bases from J, with 5 bases in between. From germline, CDR1 is SGHRS and CDR2 YFSETQ. The DNA for the CDR3 is TGCGCCAGCAGCTTGGCCGGTAATGAGCAGTTCTTC. Amino acid sequence: CASSLAGNEQFF.

This rearrangement joins TRBV4-1 to TRBJ2-7; a weak D match, TRBD1 (8 bases). CDR1 is MGHRA and CDR2 is YSYEKL in the germline V gene. The length of the CDR3 is 19 residues. The germline V and J ends were trimmed by 1 base and 2 bases, with 24 bases remaining between them. The CDR3 loop is CASSQGGGITGTGTYEQYF. For the CDR3, the DNA is TGCGCCAGCAGCCAAGGGGGGGGGATTACCGGGACAGGCACCTACGAGCAGTACTTC.

The rearrangement joins TRBV10-2 to TRBJ1-1, with D possibly matching TRBD1 (6 bases). Germline lookup yields CDR1 WSHSY and CDR2 SAAADI. The V gene lost 6 bases and the J gene lost 1 base, with 12 bases spanning the gap. This CDR3 is built from 14 residues. The CDR3 nucleotides are TGCGCCAGCAGAGGGGGAGGGACGAACACTGAAGCTTTCTTT. It yields the protein CASRGGGTNTEAFF.

The chain has TRBV28 and TRBJ2-7, with D tentatively TRBD1 (6 bases). The germline gives CDR1 MDHEN, CDR2 SYDVKM. Trimming took 3 bases from V and 4 from J, leaving 19 bases between them. CDR3 length: 16 amino acids. The CDR3 is CASSLATGQKGYEQYF. Here the CDR3 DNA reads TGTGCCAGCAGTTTGGCGACGGGACAAAAAGGGTACGAGCAGTACTTC.

This clone was seen just once. The chain recombines TRBV18 with TRBJ1-1; the D gene is possibly TRBD1 (5 bases). Germline CDR1 reads KGHSH; CDR2 reads LQKENI. Trimming shortened V by 3 bases and J by 0 bases, and 14 bases separated the two germline ends. This CDR3 has 16 amino acids. The CDR3 region has the DNA TGTGCCAGCTCACCCCCCGCCGGGGGGATGAACACTGAAGCTTTCTTT. Its translation: CASSPPAGGMNTEAFF.

The chain links TRBV5-1 to TRBJ1-1; 11 nucleotides align to TRBD1. V was pared by 4 bases and J by 5 bases, with 13 bases of the junction left unmatched. Germline V CDR1 and CDR2: SGHRS, YFSETQ. This CDR3 is built from 17 residues. CDR3 nucleotides: TGCGCCAGCAGCCGCCCAGGACAGGGGGCGTCAGGGACTGAAGCTTTCTTT. Amino acid sequence: CASSRPGQGASGTEAFF.

DNA for the CDR3: TGTGCCAGCAGCAGGGGTTCTAATGAAAAACTGTTTTTT. It yields the protein CASSRGSNEKLFF. The chain is built from TRBV9 and TRBJ1-4, with a possible D match to TRBD1 (5 bases). CDR3 length equals 13 residues. Germline V gene sequence: CDR1 SGDLS, CDR2 YYNGEE. V dropped 4 bases and J dropped 3 bases, with 7 bases sitting between them.

The genes are TRBV5-1 and TRBJ2-6; 7 bases agree with TRBD1. Germline V gives CDR1 SGHRS, CDR2 YFSETQ. J was trimmed by 0 bases and V by 4 bases; bases with no gene match: 7. CDR3 length: 17 residues. CDR3 in DNA: TGCGCCAGCAGCATAGGGGACAGTCTCTCTGGGGCCAACGTCCTGACTTTC. Translating it yields CASSIGDSLSGANVLTF.

This sequence joins TRBV21-1 and TRBJ2-5; the table's D call TRBD2 went unverified against the DNA. TRBV21-1 is a documented pseudogene. The CDR3 contains 14 residues. CDR3 sequence reads: CASSSRLVGETQYF. Here the CDR3 DNA reads TGTGCCAGCAGCTCTCGACTAGTCGGGGAGACCCAGTACTTC.

This clone was seen once. The rearrangement uses TRBV7-7 and TRBJ2-1; 13 positions agree with TRBD2. The V gene end was trimmed by 5 bases and the J gene end by 7 bases; junction bases not matched to a gene: 5. The CDR3 sequence is 15 residues long. Germline V gives CDR1 SSHAT, CDR2 FNYEAQ (reference sequence). CDR3 nucleotides: TGTGCCAGCAGCGTAGGACTAGCGGGAGTTAATGAGCAGTTCTTC. Protein sequence: CASSVGLAGVNEQFF. Combining the CDR3 with reference TRBV7-7 and TRBJ2-1 gives the whole variable domain GAGVSQSPRYKVTKRGQDVTLRCDPISSHATLYWYQQALGQGPEFLTYFNYEAQPDKSGLPSDRFSAERPEGSISTLTIQRTEQRDSAMYRCASSVGLAGVNEQFFGPGTRLTVL.

This clone has a handful of counts. J is TRBJ1-1 and V is TRBV6-6; D gene unclear. V lost 0 bases to trimming and J lost 1 base, with 6 bases between them. The germline V gene encodes CDR1 MNHNY and CDR2 SVGAGI (reference sequence). CDR3 length equals 14 residues. CDR3 amino acids: CASSYSNKNTEAFF. The CDR3 coding sequence is TGTGCCAGCAGTTACTCGAACAAGAACACTGAAGCTTTCTTT.

On this clone: Other DNA variants within this sample encode the same CDR3. The chain couples TRBV11-2 to TRBJ1-4; possible D gene TRBD1, 6 bases. The germline CDR1 and CDR2 sequences are SGHAT and FQNNGV. The CDR3 length is 15 residues. The V gene lost 1 base and the J gene lost 2 bases, with 8 bases spanning the gap. CDR3 residues: CASSLVGQTNEKLFF. The CDR3 region has the DNA TGTGCCAGCAGCTTAGTAGGACAGACTAATGAAAAACTGTTTTTT.

This chain uses TRBV2 with TRBJ2-5; 8 bases are shared with TRBD1. From germline, CDR1 is SNHLY and CDR2 FYNNEI. This CDR3 is 14 amino acids long. V was clipped by 7 bases and J by 6 bases; unmatched bases: 10. The CDR3 spells CASIDYQGAKTQYF. The CDR3 DNA reads as TGTGCCAGCATTGATTACCAGGGGGCAAAGACCCAGTACTTC.

The genes are TRBV10-2 and TRBJ2-5; 9 nucleotides agree with TRBD2. The end of the DNA aligns better with TRBJ2-7, so the J call may be wrong. This CDR3 has 14 residues. Germline V gene sequence: CDR1 WSHSY, CDR2 SAAADI. The CDR3 protein is CASSEVAGAYEQYF. CDR3 DNA sequence: TGCGCCAGCAGTGAAGTAGCGGGAGCCTACGAGCAGTACTTC.

V gene TRBV4-1 combines with J gene TRBJ2-1; 8 nucleotides match TRBD2. The V gene end was trimmed by 3 bases and the J gene end by 14 bases; junction bases not matched to a gene: 15. From germline, CDR1 is MGHRA and CDR2 YSYEKL. There are 15 residues in the CDR3. CDR3 DNA sequence: TGCGCCAGCAGCCAGCGACGAATTCCGGGACTAGTTAAGTTCTTC. Protein sequence: CASSQRRIPGLVKFF.

The chain recombines TRBV28 with TRBJ1-3; 8 positions agree with TRBD1. The length of the CDR3 is 12 residues. The germline V gene has CDR1 MDHEN and CDR2 SYDVKM. Trimming removed 10 bases from V and 3 bases from J; junction bases left unmatched: 2. CDR3 bases: TGTGCCACCACAGGGGGTGGAAACACCATATATTTT. Its protein product is CATTGGGNTIYF.

About this clone itself: Different DNA sequences within this sample yield the same CDR3. J is TRBJ2-7 and V is TRBV20-1; 7 bases line up with TRBD2. The CDR3 covers 11 residues. The V gene's germline CDR1 is DFQATT and CDR2 SNEGSKA (reference sequence). Written as DNA, the CDR3 is TGCACCCCGGCGGGAGCCCGCGAGCAGTACTTC. This codes for CTPAGAREQYF.

The chain links TRBV21-1 to TRBJ2-7; the table's TRBD1 call for D was not verified on the DNA. TRBV21-1 is noted as a pseudogene. The CDR3 spans 15 residues. The CDR3 region has the DNA TGTGCCAGCAGCAAGGACAGGGCCCTAGGTTACGAGCAGTACTTC. Translation: CASSKDRALGYEQYF.

This clone appeared once. V and J are TRBV5-1 and TRBJ1-4; 11 nucleotides agree with TRBD1. The CDR3 totals 20 residues. The V gene end was trimmed by 1 base and the J gene end by 3 bases; junction bases not matched to a gene: 14. CDR1 SGHRS and CDR2 YFSETQ come from the germline V gene. CDR3 protein: CASSLTPGTGGGFSNEKLFF. Here the CDR3 DNA reads TGCGCCAGCAGCTTGACCCCCGGGACAGGGGGAGGTTTTTCTAATGAAAAACTGTTTTTT.

This clone was seen repeatedly, ten times or more. V and J are TRBV27 and TRBJ2-5, with D perhaps matching TRBD2 (5 bases). Germline loops: CDR1 MNHEY, CDR2 SMNVEV (reference sequence). Deletions cut 6 bases from V and 5 bases from J, with 16 bases between. CDR3 length equals 14 residues. CDR3 sequence reads: CASSGGSVGETQYF. CDR3 bases: TGTGCCAGCAGCGGTGGGAGTGTGGGGGAGACCCAGTACTTC.

The chain joins TRBV6-6 to TRBJ1-2, with D unclear. Germline loops: CDR1 MNHNY, CDR2 SVGAGI (reference sequence). Trimming pared 2 bases from V and 5 bases from J, leaving 18 bases between. The CDR3 is 16 amino acids. This CDR3 reads CASSYEAPQGGYGYTF. The CDR3 coding sequence is TGTGCCAGCAGTTACGAGGCACCCCAAGGCGGTTATGGCTACACCTTC.